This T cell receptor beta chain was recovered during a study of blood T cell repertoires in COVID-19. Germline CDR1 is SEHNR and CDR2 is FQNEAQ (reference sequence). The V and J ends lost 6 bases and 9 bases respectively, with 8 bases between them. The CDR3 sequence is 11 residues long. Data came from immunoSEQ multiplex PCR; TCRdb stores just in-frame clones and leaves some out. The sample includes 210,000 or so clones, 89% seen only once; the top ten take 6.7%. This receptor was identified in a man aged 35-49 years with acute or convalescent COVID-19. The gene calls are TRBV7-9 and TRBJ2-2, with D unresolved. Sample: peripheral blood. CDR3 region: CASRQARELFF. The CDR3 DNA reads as TGTGCCAGCAGGCAGGCGAGGGAGCTGTTTTTT.